The clone carrying this TCR beta chain was picked up one time. The data originate from a study of blood T cell repertoires in COVID-19. Background on the study: Specimens from acute and convalescent COVID-19 originated in the United States, Italy and Spain.

CDR1 and CDR2 (germline): KGHSH, LQKENI. The CDR3 sequence is 15 residues long. V was pared by 0 bases and J by 1 base, with 9 bases between. Generated by immunoSEQ multiplex PCR, the TCRdb table keeps only in-frame clones and is missing some. The repertoire includes about 310,000 clones, around 86% of them detected once, and 1% sits in the top ten. The chain couples TRBV18 to TRBJ1-1; maybe TRBD1 (5 bases). The specimen sequenced was peripheral blood. This TCR derives from a man aged 45-60 years with active or convalescent COVID-19. CDR3 sequence: CASSPPLGENTEAFF. The CDR3 region has the DNA TGTGCCAGCTCACCACCCTTAGGGGAGAACACTGAAGCTTTCTTT. Full variable domain (outside the CDR3, taken from reference TRBV18 and TRBJ1-1): NAGVMQNPRHLVRRRGQEARLRCSPMKGHSHVYWYRQLPEEGLKFMVYLQKENIIDESGMPKERFSAEFPKEGPSILRIQQVVRGDSAAYFCASSPPLGENTEAFFGQGTRLTVV.